This T cell receptor beta chain stems from a study of blood T cells in healthy people across ages. The authors extracted at least 5.5 micrograms of total RNA per sample. This CDR3 contains 12 residues. Worth noting for this clonotype: A read error may account for a junction end that differs from germline.

Primed by a sample-barcoded 5' primer and a J-beta primer mix, a second PCR proceeded for 7 to 11 cycles. Researchers report that a template-switch adaptor with 12 random nucleotides tagged each cDNA molecule. TCRdb re-analysed the 5' RACE reads in MiXCR, keeping a single row per CDR3 protein. The data show about 1,500,000 distinct CDR3 sequences, with about 28% seen just once and approximately 7.7% held by the top ten. The clonotype was recovered from a woman aged 30 to 39 in good health. The J gene is TRBJ2-3, the V gene TRBV12-3 or TRBV12-4; no clear D. Sequencing was performed on blood. The DNA of the CDR3 is TGTGCCAGCACGTCCAGCCCAGATGCGCAGTATTTT. This translates into CASTSSPDAQYF.